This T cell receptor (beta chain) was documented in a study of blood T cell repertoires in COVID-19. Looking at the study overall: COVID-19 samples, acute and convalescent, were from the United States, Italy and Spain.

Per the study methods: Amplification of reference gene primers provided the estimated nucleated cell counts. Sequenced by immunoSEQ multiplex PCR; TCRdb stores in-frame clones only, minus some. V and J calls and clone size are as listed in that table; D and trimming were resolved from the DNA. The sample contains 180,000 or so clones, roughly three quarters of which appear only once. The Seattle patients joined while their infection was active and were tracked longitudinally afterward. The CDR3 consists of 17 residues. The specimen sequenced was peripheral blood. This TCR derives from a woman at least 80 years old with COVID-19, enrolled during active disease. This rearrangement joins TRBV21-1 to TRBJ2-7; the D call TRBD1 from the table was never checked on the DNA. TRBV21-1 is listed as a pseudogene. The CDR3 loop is CASSTRERRGRRFEQYF. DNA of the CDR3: TGTGCCAGCAGCACCCGAGAGCGCAGGGGACGGAGGTTCGAGCAGTACTTC.